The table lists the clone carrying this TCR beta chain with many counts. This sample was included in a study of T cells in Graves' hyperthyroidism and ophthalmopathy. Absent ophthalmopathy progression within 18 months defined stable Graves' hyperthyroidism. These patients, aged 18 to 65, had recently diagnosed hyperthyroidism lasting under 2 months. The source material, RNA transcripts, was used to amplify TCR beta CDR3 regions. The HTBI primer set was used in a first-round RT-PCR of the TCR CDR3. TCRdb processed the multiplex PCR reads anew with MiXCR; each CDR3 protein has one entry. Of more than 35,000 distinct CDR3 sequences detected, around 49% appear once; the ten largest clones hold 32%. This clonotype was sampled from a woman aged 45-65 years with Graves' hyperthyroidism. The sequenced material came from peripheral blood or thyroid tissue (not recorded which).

As DNA, the CDR3 is TGTGCCAGCAGCTCCCCGCCAACCCTAGAAAAACTGTTTTTT. This translates into CASSSPPTLEKLFF. The rearrangement uses TRBV7-9 and TRBJ1-4; no reliable D call. V lost 4 bases to trimming and J lost 8 bases, with 14 bases between them. The CDR3 runs to 14 residues. The germline gives CDR1 SEHNR, CDR2 FQNEAQ (reference sequence). The full variable domain, completed using reference TRBV7-9 and TRBJ1-4, is DTGVSQNPRHKITKRGQNVTFRCDPISEHNRLYWYRQTLGQGPEFLTYFQNEAQLEKSRLLSDRFSAERPKGSFSTLEIQRTEQGDSAMYLCASSSPPTLEKLFFGSGTQLSVL.